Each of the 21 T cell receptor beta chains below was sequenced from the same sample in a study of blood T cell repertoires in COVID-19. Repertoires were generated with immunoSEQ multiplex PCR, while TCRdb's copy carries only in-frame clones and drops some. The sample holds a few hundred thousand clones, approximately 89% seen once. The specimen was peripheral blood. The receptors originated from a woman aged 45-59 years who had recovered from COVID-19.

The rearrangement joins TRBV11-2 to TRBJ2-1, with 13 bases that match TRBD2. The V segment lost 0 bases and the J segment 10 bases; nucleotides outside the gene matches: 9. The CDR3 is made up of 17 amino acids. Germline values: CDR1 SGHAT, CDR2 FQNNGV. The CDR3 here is CASSLDRTGTSGVEQFF. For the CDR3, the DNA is TGTGCCAGCAGCTTAGATCGAACCGGGACTAGCGGGGTCGAGCAGTTCTTC.

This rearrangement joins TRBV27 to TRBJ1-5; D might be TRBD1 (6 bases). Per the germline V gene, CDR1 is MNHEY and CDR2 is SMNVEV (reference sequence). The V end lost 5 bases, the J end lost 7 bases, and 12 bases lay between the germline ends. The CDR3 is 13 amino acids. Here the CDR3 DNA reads TGTGCCAGCAGTCTACAGGGTGGGCAGCCCCAGCATTTT. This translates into CASSLQGGQPQHF.

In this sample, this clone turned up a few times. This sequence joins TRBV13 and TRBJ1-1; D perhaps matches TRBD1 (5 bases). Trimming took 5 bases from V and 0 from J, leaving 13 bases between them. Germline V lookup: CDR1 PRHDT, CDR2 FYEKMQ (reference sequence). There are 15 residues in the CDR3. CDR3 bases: TGTGCCAGCAGCACCCTGGGGCAGTTGAACACTGAAGCTTTCTTT. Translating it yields CASSTLGQLNTEAFF.

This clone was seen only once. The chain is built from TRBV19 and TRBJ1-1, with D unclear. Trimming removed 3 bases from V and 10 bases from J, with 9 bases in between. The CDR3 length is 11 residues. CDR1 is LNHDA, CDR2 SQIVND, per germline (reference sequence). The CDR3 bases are TGTGCCAGTAGTATTGAATATAGAGCTTTCTTT. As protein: CASSIEYRAFF.

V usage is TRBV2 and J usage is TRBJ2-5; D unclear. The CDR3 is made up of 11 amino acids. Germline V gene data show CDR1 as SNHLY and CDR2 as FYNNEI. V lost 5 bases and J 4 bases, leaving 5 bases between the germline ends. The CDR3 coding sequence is TGTGCCAGCAGTACTCGAGAGACCCAGTACTTC. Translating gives CASSTRETQYF.

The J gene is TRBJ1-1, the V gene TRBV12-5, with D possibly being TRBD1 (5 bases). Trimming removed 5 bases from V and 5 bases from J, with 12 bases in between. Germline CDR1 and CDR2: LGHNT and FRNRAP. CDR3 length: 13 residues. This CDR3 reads CASGLQRGTEAFF. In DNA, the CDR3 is TGTGCTAGTGGTCTGCAACGGGGGACTGAAGCTTTCTTT.

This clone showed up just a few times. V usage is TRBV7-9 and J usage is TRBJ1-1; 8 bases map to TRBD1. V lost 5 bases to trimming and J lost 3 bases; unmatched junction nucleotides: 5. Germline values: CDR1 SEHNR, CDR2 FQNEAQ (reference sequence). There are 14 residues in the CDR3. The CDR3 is CASSLGQADTEAFF. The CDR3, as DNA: TGTGCCAGCAGCCTGGGACAGGCGGACACTGAAGCTTTCTTT.

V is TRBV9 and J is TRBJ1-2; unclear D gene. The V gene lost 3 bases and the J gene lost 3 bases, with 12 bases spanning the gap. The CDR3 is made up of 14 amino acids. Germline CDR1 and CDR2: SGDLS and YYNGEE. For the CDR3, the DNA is TGTGCCAGCAGCGCCTCCTCTACTGACTATGGCTACACCTTC. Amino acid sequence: CASSASSTDYGYTF.

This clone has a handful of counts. The DNA of the CDR3 is TGTGCCAGCAGTTGGGACAGGTCCTTTTATCAGCCCCAGCATTTT. Translation: CASSWDRSFYQPQHF. V gene TRBV6-5 combines with J gene TRBJ1-5; the match to TRBD1 covers 8 bases. V gave up 4 bases and J gave up 5 bases; unmatched junction bases: 7. The CDR3 totals 15 residues. The germline V gene has CDR1 MNHEY and CDR2 SVGAGI.

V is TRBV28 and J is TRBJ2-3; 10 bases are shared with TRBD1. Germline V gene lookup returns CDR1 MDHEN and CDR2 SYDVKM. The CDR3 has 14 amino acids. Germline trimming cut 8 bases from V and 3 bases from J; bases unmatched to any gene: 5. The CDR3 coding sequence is TGTGCCAGCGCGGGACAGGGGCGGACAGATACGCAGTATTTT. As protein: CASAGQGRTDTQYF.

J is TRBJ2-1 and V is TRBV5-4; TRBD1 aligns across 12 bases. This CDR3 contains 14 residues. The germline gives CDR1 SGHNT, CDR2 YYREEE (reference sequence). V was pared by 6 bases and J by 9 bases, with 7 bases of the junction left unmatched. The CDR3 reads CASTRDRGRFEQFF. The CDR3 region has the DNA TGTGCCAGCACCAGGGACAGGGGGCGCTTTGAGCAGTTCTTC.

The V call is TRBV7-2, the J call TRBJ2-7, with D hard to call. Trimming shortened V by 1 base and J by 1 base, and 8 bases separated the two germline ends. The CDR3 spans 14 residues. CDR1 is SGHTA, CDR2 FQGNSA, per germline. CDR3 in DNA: TGTGCCAGCAGCTTAGAACAATCTTCCTACGAGCAGTACTTC. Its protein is CASSLEQSSYEQYF.

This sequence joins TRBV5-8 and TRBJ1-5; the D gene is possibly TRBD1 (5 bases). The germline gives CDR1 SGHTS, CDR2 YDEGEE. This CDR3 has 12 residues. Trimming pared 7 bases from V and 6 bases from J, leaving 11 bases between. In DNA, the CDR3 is TGTGCCAGCGCAGGGCTAAGTCAGCCCCAGCATTTT. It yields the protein CASAGLSQPQHF. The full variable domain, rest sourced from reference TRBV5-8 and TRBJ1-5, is EAGVTQSPTHLIKTRGQQATLRCSPISGHTSVYWYQQALGLGLQFLLWYDEGEERNRGNFPPRFSGRQFPNYSSELNVNALELEDSALYLCASAGLSQPQHFGDGTRLSIL.

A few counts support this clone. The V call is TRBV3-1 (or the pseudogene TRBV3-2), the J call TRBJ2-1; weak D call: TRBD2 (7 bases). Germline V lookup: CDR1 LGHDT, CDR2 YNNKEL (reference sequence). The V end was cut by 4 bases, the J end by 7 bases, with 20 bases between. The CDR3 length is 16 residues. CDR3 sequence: CASSPYGGGAGNEQFF. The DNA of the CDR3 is TGTGCCAGCAGCCCGTACGGTGGGGGGGCCGGTAATGAGCAGTTCTTC.

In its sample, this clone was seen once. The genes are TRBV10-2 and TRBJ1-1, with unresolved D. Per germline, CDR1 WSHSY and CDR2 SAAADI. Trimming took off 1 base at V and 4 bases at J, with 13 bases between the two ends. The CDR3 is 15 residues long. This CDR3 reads CASSEWGGRGTEAFF. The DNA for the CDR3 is TGCGCCAGCAGTGAGTGGGGAGGAAGAGGCACTGAAGCTTTCTTT.

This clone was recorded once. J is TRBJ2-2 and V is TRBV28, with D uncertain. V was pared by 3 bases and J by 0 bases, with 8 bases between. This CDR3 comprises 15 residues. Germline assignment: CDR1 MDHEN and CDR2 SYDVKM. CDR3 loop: CASSFTESNTGELFF. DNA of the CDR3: TGTGCCAGCAGTTTCACAGAGTCGAACACCGGGGAGCTGTTTTTT.

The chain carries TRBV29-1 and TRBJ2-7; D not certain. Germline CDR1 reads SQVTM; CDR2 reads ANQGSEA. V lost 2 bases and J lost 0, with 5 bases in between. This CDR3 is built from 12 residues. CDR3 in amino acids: CSVESVSYEQYF. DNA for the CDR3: TGCAGCGTTGAATCAGTCTCCTACGAGCAGTACTTC.

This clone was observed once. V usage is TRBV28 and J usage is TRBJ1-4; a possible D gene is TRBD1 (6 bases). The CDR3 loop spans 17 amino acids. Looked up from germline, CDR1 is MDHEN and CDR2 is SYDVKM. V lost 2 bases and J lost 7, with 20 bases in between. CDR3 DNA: TGTGCCAGCAGTTTAATCTTGGTCCGGGGGGCAGGTGAAAAACTGTTTTTT. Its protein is CASSLILVRGAGEKLFF.

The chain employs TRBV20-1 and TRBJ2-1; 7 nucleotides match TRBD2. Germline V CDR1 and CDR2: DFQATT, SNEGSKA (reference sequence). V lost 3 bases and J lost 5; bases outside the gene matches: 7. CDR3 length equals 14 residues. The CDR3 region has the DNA TGCAGTGCTAGTCGGCTAGCGGACAACAATGAGCAGTTCTTC. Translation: CSASRLADNNEQFF.

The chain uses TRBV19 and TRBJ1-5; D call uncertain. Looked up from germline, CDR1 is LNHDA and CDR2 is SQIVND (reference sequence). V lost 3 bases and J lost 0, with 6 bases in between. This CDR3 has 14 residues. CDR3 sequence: CASSIGYSNQPQHF. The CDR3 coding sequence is TGTGCCAGTAGTATCGGTTATAGCAATCAGCCCCAGCATTTT. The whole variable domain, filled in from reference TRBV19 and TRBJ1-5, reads DGGITQSPKYLFRKEGQNVTLSCEQNLNHDAMYWYRQDPGQGLRLIYYSQIVNDFQKGDIAEGYSVSREKKESFPLTVTSAQKNPTAFYLCASSIGYSNQPQHFGDGTRLSIL.

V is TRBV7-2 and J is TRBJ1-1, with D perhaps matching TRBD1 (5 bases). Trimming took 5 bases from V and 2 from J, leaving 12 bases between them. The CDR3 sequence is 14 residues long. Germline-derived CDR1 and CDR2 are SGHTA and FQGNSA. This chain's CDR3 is CASSTRQTNTEAFF. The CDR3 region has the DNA TGTGCCAGCAGCACCCGACAGACCAACACTGAAGCTTTCTTT. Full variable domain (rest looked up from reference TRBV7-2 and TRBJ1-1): GAGVSQSPSNKVTEKGKDVELRCDPISGHTALYWYRQSLGQGLEFLIYFQGNSAPDKSGLPSDRFSAERTGGSVSTLTIQRTQQEDSAVYLCASSTRQTNTEAFFGQGTRLTVV.